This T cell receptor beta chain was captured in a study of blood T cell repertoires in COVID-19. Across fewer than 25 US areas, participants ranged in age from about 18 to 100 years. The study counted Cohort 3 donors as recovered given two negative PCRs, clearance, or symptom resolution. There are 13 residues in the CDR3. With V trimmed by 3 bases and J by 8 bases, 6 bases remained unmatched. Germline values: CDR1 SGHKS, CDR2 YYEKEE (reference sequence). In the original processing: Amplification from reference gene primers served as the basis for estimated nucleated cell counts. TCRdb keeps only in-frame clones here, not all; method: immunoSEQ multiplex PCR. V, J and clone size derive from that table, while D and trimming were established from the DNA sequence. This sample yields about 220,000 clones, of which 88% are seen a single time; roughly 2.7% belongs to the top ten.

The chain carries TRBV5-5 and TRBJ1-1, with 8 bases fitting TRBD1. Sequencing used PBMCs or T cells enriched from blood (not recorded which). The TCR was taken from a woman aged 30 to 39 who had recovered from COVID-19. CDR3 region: CASSSTGALEAFF. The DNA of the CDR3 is TGTGCCAGCAGCTCGACAGGGGCCTTGGAAGCTTTCTTT.